The 7 T cell receptor beta chains below come from one sample, sequenced in a study of T cell repertoires in cytomegalovirus infection. TCRdb called the reads again in MiXCR, with one record for every CDR3 protein. Found here are around 210,000 distinct CDR3 sequences, around 6.4% of them singletons; the top ten hold 5.5% to 6.5%. Material for sequencing was PBMCs. The receptors were sampled from a human donor in good health (CMV status not recorded). Some clones in this sample may be carry-over from other donors' samples.

This clonotype has just a few counts. This chain links TRBV7-9 with TRBJ2-7, with TRBD2 matching 14 bases. Germline-derived CDR1 and CDR2 are SEHNR and FQNEAQ (reference sequence). The CDR3 length is 17 residues. J was trimmed by 0 bases and V by 4 bases; bases with no gene match: 5. The CDR3: CASSSGLAGAPSYEQYF. CDR3 in DNA: TGTGCCAGCAGCTCGGGACTAGCGGGAGCGCCCTCCTACGAGCAGTACTTC.

This clonotype came up many times. The chain couples TRBV6-2 or TRBV6-3 to TRBJ1-2, with 9 bases that match TRBD1. With V trimmed by 5 bases and J by 4 bases, 11 bases remained unmatched. Germline V lookup: CDR1 MNHEY, CDR2 SVGEGT. The CDR3 extends over 16 amino acids. Here the CDR3 DNA reads TGTGCCAGCAGTCCTGACCCCGGGACAGGGCTCTATGGCTACACCTTC. It encodes CASSPDPGTGLYGYTF.

The table lists this clonotype with many counts. J is TRBJ2-6 and V is TRBV7-9; 12 bases fit TRBD1. V shed 6 bases, J shed 2 bases, and the junction held 5 bases outside the gene matches. This CDR3 comprises 17 residues. Germline V gives CDR1 SEHNR, CDR2 FQNEAQ (reference sequence). In nucleotides, the CDR3 is TGTGCCAGCAGGGCCCGGGACAGGGGGCCTGGGGCCAACGTCCTGACTTTC. It is translated as CASRARDRGPGANVLTF.

This clonotype showed up just a few times. This sequence joins TRBV3-1 and TRBJ2-7; 9 bases are shared with TRBD1. V lost 3 bases and J lost 5; bases outside the gene matches: 8. From germline, CDR1 is LGHDT and CDR2 YNNKEL (reference sequence). CDR3 length equals 15 residues. The CDR3 DNA reads as TGTGCCAGCAGCCACCGGGACAGGGTGTACCACGAGCAGTACTTC. This gives the protein CASSHRDRVYHEQYF.

This clonotype was counted many times. The V gene is TRBV7-2, the J gene TRBJ2-1, with TRBD2 identical over 9 bases. Germline V gives CDR1 SGHTA, CDR2 FQGNSA. There are 15 residues in the CDR3. V dropped 1 base and J dropped 6; count of bases not matched to a gene: 4. The CDR3 is CASSLGGGGINEQFF. The CDR3 nucleotides are TGTGCCAGCAGCTTAGGCGGGGGGGGGATCAATGAGCAGTTCTTC.

This clonotype was seen many times. The V gene is TRBV7-2, the J gene TRBJ1-1, with a tentative D call TRBD1 (5 bases). In germline, CDR1 is SGHTA, CDR2 FQGNSA. Trimming stripped 5 bases from V and 1 base from J, with 14 bases between. The length of the CDR3 is 15 residues. This CDR3 is CASSAQGVGNTEAFF. The CDR3 nucleotides are TGTGCCAGCAGCGCCCAGGGTGTAGGGAACACTGAAGCTTTCTTT. Combining the CDR3 with reference TRBV7-2 and TRBJ1-1 gives the whole variable domain GAGVSQSPSNKVTEKGKDVELRCDPISGHTALYWYRQSLGQGLEFLIYFQGNSAPDKSGLPSDRFSAERTGGSVSTLTIQRTQQEDSAVYLCASSAQGVGNTEAFFGQGTRLTVV.

This clonotype came up many times. The chain carries TRBV12-3 or TRBV12-4 and TRBJ1-1; D ambiguous. The CDR3 runs 14 residues. The V end was cut by 2 bases, the J end by 0 bases, with 7 bases between. CDR3 DNA sequence: TGTGCCAGCAGTTTAACAGCCATGAACACTGAAGCTTTCTTT. Its translation: CASSLTAMNTEAFF.